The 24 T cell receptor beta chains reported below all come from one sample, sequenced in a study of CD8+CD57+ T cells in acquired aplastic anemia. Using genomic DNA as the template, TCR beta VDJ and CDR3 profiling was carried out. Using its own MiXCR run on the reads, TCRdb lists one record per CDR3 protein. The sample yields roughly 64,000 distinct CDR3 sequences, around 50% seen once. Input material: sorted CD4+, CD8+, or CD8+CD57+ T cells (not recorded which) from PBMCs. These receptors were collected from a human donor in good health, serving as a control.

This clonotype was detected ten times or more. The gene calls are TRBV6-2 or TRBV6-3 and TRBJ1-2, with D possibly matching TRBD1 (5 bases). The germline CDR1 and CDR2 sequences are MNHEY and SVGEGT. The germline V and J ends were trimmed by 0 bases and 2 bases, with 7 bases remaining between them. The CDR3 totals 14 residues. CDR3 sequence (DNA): TGTGCCAGCAGTTACTCACGGGGGAACTATGGCTACACCTTC. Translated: CASSYSRGNYGYTF.

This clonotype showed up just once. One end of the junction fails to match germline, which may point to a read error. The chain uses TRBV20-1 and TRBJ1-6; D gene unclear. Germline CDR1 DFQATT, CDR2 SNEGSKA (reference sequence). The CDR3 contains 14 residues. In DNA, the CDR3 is TGCAGTGCTAGAGGTGGAGGCTATAGTTCACCCCTCCACTTT. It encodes CSARGGGYSSPLHF.

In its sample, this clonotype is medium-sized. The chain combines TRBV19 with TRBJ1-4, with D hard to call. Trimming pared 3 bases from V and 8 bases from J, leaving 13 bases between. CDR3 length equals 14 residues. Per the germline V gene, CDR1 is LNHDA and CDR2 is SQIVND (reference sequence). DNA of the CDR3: TGTGCCAGTAGTATTAGGGATTTGGGCGAAAAACTGTTTTTT. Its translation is CASSIRDLGEKLFF.

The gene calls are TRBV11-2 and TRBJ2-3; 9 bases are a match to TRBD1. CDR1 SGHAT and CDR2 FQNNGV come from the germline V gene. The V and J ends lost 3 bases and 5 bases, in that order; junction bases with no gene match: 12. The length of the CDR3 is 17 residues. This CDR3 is CASSLWPGQGDKDTQYF. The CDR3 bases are TGTGCCAGCAGCTTGTGGCCGGGACAGGGAGATAAAGATACGCAGTATTTT.

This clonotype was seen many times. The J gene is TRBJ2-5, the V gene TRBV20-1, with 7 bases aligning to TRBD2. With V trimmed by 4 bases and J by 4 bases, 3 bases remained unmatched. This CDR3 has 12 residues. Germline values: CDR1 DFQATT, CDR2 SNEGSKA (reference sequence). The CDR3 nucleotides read TGCAGTGCTAAGCCTAGCGGAGAGACCCAGTACTTC. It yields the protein CSAKPSGETQYF.

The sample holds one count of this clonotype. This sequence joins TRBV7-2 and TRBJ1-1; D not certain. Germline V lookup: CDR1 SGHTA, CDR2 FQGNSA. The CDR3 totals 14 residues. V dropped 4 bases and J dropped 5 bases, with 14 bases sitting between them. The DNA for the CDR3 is TGTGCCAGCAGCTCCGTTATAGGAGGGACTGAAGCTTTCTTT. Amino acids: CASSSVIGGTEAFF.

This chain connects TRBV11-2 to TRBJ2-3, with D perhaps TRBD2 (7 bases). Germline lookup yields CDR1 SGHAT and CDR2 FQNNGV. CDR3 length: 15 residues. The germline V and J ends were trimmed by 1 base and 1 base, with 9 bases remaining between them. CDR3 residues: CASSLVGGRTDTQYF. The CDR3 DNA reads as TGTGCCAGCAGCTTAGTCGGGGGGCGCACAGATACGCAGTATTTT. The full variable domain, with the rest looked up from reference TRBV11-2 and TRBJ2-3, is EAGVAQSPRYKIIEKRQSVAFWCNPISGHATLYWYQQILGQGPKLLIQFQNNGVVDDSQLPKDRFSAERLKGVDSTLKIQPAKLEDSAVYLCASSLVGGRTDTQYFGPGTRLTVL.

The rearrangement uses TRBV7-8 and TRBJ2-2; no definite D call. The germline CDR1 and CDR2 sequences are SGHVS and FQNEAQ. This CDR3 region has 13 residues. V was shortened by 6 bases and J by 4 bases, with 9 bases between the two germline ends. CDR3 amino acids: CASSYLGTGELFF. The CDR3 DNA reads TGTGCCAGCAGTTACTTAGGCACCGGGGAGCTGTTTTTT.

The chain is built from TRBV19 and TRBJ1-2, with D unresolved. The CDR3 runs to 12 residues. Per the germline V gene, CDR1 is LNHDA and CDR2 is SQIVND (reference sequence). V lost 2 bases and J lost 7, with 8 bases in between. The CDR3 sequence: CASSIRQAGYTF. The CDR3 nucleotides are TGTGCCAGTAGTATACGGCAGGCTGGCTACACCTTC.

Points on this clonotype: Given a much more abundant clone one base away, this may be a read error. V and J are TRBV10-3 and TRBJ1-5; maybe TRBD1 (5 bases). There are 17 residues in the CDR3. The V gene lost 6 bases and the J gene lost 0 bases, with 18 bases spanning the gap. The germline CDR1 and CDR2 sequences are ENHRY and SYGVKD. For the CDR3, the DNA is TGTGCCATCAGGACCCAAGGCTGGGACTATAGCAATCAGCCCCAGCATTTT. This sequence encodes CAIRTQGWDYSNQPQHF.

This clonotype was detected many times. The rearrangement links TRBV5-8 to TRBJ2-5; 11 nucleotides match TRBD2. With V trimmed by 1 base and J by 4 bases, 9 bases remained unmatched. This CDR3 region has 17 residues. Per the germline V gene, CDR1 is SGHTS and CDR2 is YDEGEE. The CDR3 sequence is CASSLTLSGRAVETQYF. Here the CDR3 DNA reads TGTGCCAGCAGCTTGACCCTTAGCGGGAGGGCCGTAGAGACCCAGTACTTC.

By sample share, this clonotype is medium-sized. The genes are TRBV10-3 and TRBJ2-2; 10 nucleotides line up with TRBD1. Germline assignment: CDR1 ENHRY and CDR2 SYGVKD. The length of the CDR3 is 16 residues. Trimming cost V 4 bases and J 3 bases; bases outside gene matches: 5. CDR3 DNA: TGTGCCATCAGTGCGGGGACAGGGGCGGACACCGGGGAGCTGTTTTTT. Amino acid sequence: CAISAGTGADTGELFF.

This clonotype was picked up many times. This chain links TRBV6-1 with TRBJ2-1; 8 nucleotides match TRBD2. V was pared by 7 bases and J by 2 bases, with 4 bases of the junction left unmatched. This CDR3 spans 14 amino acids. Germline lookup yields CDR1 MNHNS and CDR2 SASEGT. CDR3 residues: CASNLAGPYNEQFF. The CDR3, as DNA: TGTGCCAGCAACTTAGCGGGACCCTACAATGAGCAGTTCTTC.

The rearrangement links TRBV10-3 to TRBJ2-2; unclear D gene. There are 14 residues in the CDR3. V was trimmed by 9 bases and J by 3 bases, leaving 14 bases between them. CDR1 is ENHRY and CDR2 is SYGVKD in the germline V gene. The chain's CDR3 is CAMSGPTYTGELFF. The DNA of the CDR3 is TGTGCCATGTCGGGCCCTACTTACACCGGGGAGCTGTTTTTT.

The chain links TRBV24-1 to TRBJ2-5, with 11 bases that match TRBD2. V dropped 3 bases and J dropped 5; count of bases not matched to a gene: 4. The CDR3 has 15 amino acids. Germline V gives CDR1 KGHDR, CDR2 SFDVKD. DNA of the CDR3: TGTGCCACCAGTGATGTAACTAGCGGGGGTGAGACCCAGTACTTC. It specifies CATSDVTSGGETQYF.

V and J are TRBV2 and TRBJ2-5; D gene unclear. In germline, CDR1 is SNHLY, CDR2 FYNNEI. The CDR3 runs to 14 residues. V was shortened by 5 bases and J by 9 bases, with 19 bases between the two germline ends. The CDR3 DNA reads TGTGCCAGCAGTCTGGCCCGTTCCTCCCAGCCCCAGTACTTC. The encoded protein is CASSLARSSQPQYF.

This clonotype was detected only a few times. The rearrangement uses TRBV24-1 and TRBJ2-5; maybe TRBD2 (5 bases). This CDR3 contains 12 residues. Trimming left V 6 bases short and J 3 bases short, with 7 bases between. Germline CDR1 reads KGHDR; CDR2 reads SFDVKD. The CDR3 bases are TGTGCCACCAGTAGAGGGAAAGAGACCCAGTACTTC. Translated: CATSRGKETQYF.

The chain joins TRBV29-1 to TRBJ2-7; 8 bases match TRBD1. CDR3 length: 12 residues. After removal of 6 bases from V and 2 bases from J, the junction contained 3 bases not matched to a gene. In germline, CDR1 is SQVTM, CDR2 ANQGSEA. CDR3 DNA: TGCAGCGTGGGGACAGGCGCCTACGAGCAGTACTTC. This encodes CSVGTGAYEQYF.

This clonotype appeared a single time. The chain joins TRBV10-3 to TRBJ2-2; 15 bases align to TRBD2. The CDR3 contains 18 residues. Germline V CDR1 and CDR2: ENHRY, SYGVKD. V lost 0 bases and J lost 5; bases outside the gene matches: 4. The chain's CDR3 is CAISESGGLAGGTGELFF. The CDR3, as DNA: TGTGCCATCAGTGAGTCGGGGGGACTAGCGGGAGGAACCGGGGAGCTGTTTTTT.

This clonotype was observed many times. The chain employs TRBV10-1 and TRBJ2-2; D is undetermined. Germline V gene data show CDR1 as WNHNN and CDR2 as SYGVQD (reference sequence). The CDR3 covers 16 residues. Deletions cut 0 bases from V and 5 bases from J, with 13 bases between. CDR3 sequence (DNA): TGCGCCAGCAGTGAGTCGACGCCAGGACGGACCGGGGAGCTGTTTTTT. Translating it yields CASSESTPGRTGELFF.

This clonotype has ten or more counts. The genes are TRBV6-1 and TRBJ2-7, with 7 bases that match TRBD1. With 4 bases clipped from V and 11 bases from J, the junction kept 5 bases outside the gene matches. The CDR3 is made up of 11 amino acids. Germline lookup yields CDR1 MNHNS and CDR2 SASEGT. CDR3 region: CASSVPGTEYF. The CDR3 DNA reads TGTGCCAGCAGTGTACCCGGGACAGAGTACTTC.

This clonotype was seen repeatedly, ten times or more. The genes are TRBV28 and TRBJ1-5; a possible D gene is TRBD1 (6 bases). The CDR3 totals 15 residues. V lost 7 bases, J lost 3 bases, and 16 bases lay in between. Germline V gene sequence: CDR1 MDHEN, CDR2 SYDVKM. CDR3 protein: CASKRGTPFNQPQHF. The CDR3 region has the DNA TGTGCCAGCAAGCGCGGGACACCCTTCAATCAGCCCCAGCATTTT.

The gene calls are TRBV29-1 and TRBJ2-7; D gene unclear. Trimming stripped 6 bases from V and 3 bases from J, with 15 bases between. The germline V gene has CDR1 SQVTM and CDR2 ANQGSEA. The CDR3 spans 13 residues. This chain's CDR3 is CSVIGQRHYEQYF. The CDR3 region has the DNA TGCAGCGTGATCGGTCAACGTCACTACGAGCAGTACTTC.

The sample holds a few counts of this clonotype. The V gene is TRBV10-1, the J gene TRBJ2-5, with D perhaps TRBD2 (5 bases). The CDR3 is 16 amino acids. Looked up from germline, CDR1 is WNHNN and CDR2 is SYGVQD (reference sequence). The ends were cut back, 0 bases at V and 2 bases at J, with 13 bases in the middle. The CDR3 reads CASSESRAGAQETQYF. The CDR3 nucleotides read TGCGCCAGCAGTGAGTCGAGGGCAGGAGCACAAGAGACCCAGTACTTC.